The next 8 T cell receptor beta chains were all read from a single sample in a study of CD4 T cells in relation to SARS-CoV-2 and coronaviruses. Unexposed donor CD4+ T cells date from 2011-2018, before the COVID-19 pandemic. The cells were cultured for approximately 10 days before CD4+ T cells were isolated. Produced via immunoSEQ multiplex PCR; TCRdb's table is partial and in-frame only. Of roughly 30,000 clones in the sample, 60% to 85% were seen once. No antigen has been assigned to these receptors. Input material: CD4+ T cells from PBMCs, cultured in vitro. The receptors were gathered from a human donor in good health.

The CDR3 coding sequence is TGTGCCAGCAGTCGGGGACTGAACTCTGGAAACACCATATATTTT. It encodes CASSRGLNSGNTIYF. This chain connects TRBV6-2 or TRBV6-3 to TRBJ1-3, with D possibly matching TRBD1 (5 bases). CDR1 is MNHEY and CDR2 is SVGEGT in the germline V gene. V was clipped by 5 bases and J by 0 bases, with 11 bases between them. The CDR3 is made up of 15 amino acids.

This clone came up once. The chain employs TRBV6-6 and TRBJ1-2, with 9 bases lining up with TRBD1. The CDR3 totals 14 residues. Germline V gene sequence: CDR1 MNHNY, CDR2 SVGAGI (reference sequence). Losses at the gene ends were 3 bases for V and 6 bases for J; bases not matched to a gene: 5. The CDR3 reads CASSYRGTGHGYTF. The CDR3 coding sequence is TGTGCCAGCAGTTATCGAGGGACAGGGCATGGCTACACCTTC.

Points on this clone: Its ends do not fully match the called genes, so a read error is possible. The rearrangement joins TRBV6-5 to TRBJ2-3; D uncertain. The CDR3 covers 14 residues. Germline V gene data show CDR1 as MNHEY and CDR2 as SVGAGI. The CDR3 here is CASSDSRGTDTQYF. Written as DNA, the CDR3 is TGTGCCAGCAGTGACTCCCGCGGCACAGATACGCAGTATTTT.

The rearrangement uses TRBV9 and TRBJ1-2; D is possibly TRBD1 (6 bases). The V end lost 0 bases, the J end lost 4 bases, and 13 bases lay between the germline ends. This CDR3 comprises 15 residues. The germline gives CDR1 SGDLS, CDR2 YYNGEE. The DNA of the CDR3 is TGTGCCAGCAGCGTAGAGGCACAGGGCGCCTATGGCTACACCTTC. It specifies CASSVEAQGAYGYTF.

The CDR3 DNA sequence: TGTGCCAGCAGCGTAGTGGGAGGGGGGGACTCTGGAAACACCATATATTTT. This sequence encodes CASSVVGGGDSGNTIYF. The chain uses TRBV9 and TRBJ1-3; D is possibly TRBD1 (6 bases). The V gene lost 0 bases and the J gene lost 0 bases, with 13 bases spanning the gap. The CDR3 spans 17 residues. The V gene's germline CDR1 is SGDLS and CDR2 YYNGEE. Supplemented by reference TRBV9 and TRBJ1-3, the full variable domain reads DSGVTQTPKHLITATGQRVTLRCSPRSGDLSVYWYQQSLDQGLQFLIQYYNGEERAKGNILERFSAQQFPDLHSELNLSSLELGDSALYFCASSVVGGGDSGNTIYFGEGSWLTVV.

This rearrangement joins TRBV19 to TRBJ2-7; 8 bases are a match to TRBD1. The junction had 9 bases not matched to a gene; V was cut back by 5 bases and J by 6 bases. Germline CDR1 is LNHDA and CDR2 is SQIVND (reference sequence). The CDR3 runs 14 residues. Here the CDR3 reads CASSSRQGAIEQYF. For the CDR3, the DNA is TGTGCCAGTAGTTCGCGTCAGGGGGCAATCGAGCAGTACTTC.

This clone was counted a few times. This chain connects TRBV7-9 to TRBJ2-5, with TRBD2 identical over 10 bases. With 7 bases clipped from V and 5 bases from J, the junction kept 10 bases outside the gene matches. This CDR3 contains 15 residues. Germline V gene data show CDR1 as SEHNR and CDR2 as FQNEAQ (reference sequence). CDR3 residues: CASTSASGRMETQYF. The CDR3 DNA is TGTGCCAGCACCTCCGCTAGCGGGAGAATGGAGACCCAGTACTTC.

The chain uses TRBV2 and TRBJ1-5, with D possibly TRBD1 on 6 matching bases. With 6 bases removed from V and 5 bases from J, the gap between germline ends came to 14 bases. CDR1 and CDR2 (germline): SNHLY, FYNNEI. The CDR3 spans 14 residues. DNA for the CDR3: TGTGCCAGCAGGGAGACAGGTGGCGATCAGCCCCAGCATTTT. Its protein product is CASRETGGDQPQHF.